The sequence of this T cell receptor beta chain was determined in a study of identical twins. The CDR3 covers 14 residues. V lost 9 bases and J 7 bases, leaving 18 bases between the germline ends. CDR1 SEHNR and CDR2 FQNEAQ come from the germline V gene (reference sequence). Unique molecular identifiers were present on the cDNA, which also gained a universal primer site by template switching. In TCRdb, the 5' RACE reads were re-called with MiXCR into one record per CDR3 protein. The table lists 1.5 million to 2 million distinct CDR3 sequences, about 31% of them singletons, with about 0.25% in the top ten. Study results and limitations: Beta clonotypes that were abundant in cord blood contained fewer insertions, a pattern absent from memory repertoires.

With regard to this clonotype: The antigen remains undetermined.

V gene TRBV7-9 combines with J gene TRBJ1-4; weak D call: TRBD1 (5 bases). The sample was cord blood. This receptor was taken from a newborn girl in good health. CDR3 nucleotides: TGTGCCAGGCCCTGGGGCCCGCGGGGTGAAAAACTGTTTTTT. This gives the protein CARPWGPRGEKLFF.